This TCR beta chain originates from a study of blood T cell repertoires in COVID-19. Study information: Samples taken during acute and convalescent COVID-19 were collected in the United States, Italy and Spain. PBMCs, B-cell-depleted T cells, or T cells provided the cDNA or gDNA that made up the material.

The CDR3 loop spans 16 amino acids. V gave up 3 bases and J gave up 0 bases, with 12 bases separating them. Germline CDR1 and CDR2: SEHNR and FQNEAQ (reference sequence). The method was immunoSEQ multiplex PCR; TCRdb's version includes in-frame clones alone and lacks a portion of them. The sample shows about 170,000 clones, over 75% of them seen only once. This receptor was identified in a man in his sixties who had recovered from COVID-19. The rearrangement links TRBV7-9 to TRBJ2-1; TRBD1 might be the D (5 bases). The source material was peripheral blood. CDR3 region: CASSLGIDSSYNEQFF. Written as DNA, the CDR3 is TGTGCCAGCAGCTTGGGGATCGACAGCTCCTACAATGAGCAGTTCTTC.